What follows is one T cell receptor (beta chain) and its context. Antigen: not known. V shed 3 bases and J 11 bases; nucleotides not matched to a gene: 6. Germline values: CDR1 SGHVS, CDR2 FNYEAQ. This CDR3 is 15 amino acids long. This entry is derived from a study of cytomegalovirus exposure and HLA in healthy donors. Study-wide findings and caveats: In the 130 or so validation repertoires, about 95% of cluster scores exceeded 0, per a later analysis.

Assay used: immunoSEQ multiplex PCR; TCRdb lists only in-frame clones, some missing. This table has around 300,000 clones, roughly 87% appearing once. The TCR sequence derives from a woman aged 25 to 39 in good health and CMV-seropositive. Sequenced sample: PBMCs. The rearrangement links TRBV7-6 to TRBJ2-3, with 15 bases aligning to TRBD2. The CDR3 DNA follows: TGTGCCAGCAGCTTCCTTGGACTAGCGGGGGGGGAGCAGTATTTT. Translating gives CASSFLGLAGGEQYF. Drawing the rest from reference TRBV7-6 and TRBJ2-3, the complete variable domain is GAGVSQSPRYKVTKRGQDVALRCDPISGHVSLYWYRQALGQGPEFLTYFNYEAQQDKSGLPNDRFSAERPEGSISTLTIQRTEQRDSAMYRCASSFLGLAGGEQYFGPGTRLTVL.